This TCR beta chain originates from a study of T cell repertoires in cytomegalovirus infection (dated by TCRdb to about 2019). A note on the overall study: Donor HLA type was relevant to the analysis, as public TCR beta signatures indicated carriage of CMV infection together with the matching HLA type. The paper as a whole reports these results and caveats: In both this cohort and an independent cohort of several hundred donors, the cumulative frequency of public TCR beta family members distinguished carriers of CMV infection plus the relevant HLA type. The ex vivo response was dominated by HLA-C-restricted CMV-specific TCR beta clonotypes, which also provided the single most frequent clonotype in two of eight donors.

At least ten counts were recorded for this clonotype. Its cognate antigen has yet to be identified. No qualities accompany the bases; no much larger clone lies one base away. For sequencing, an Illumina HiSeq 1500 was employed. TCRdb trimmed the raw reads at Q25, called clones with MiXCR and kept productive beta chains. Duplicate CDR3 protein sequences are folded into a single record with the most common DNA and genes. For this sample the table gives about 360,000 distinct CDR3 sequences, of which about a sixth were detected only once. 7.5% to 9% of the sample is taken by the ten largest. Trimmed from V: 7 bases; trimmed from J: 5 bases; junction bases lacking a gene match: 6. Taken from cysteine to phenylalanine, the CDR3 has 13 residues. Only the CDR3 region is kept as DNA, spanning 39 bases read in frame from base 1. As encoded in the germline V gene (reference sequence), CDR1 is LNHDA while CDR2 is SQIVND.

The sequence was collected from a human donor in good health (CMV status not recorded). Some clones in this sample may be carry-over from other donors' samples. The sequenced sample consisted of PBMCs. The V and J segments used are TRBV19 and TRBJ2-5; 8 bases in between match TRBD2. Here is the DNA: TGTGCCAGTAAGAGATCTAGCGGGGAGACCCAGTACTTC. The translation is CASKRSSGETQYF.